Following are 23 T cell receptor beta chains from one sample sequenced in a study of blood T cell repertoires in COVID-19. Clones were sequenced by immunoSEQ multiplex PCR, and TCRdb holds only the in-frame ones, with some missing. The top ten clones hold 16% of a sample with roughly 120,000 clones, roughly 80% of them seen once. The material sequenced was peripheral blood. The receptors come from an older woman with acute or convalescent COVID-19.

The V gene is TRBV21-1, the J gene TRBJ1-1; the D call of TRBD1 is as the table states it, not checked on the DNA. TRBV21-1 has pseudogene status. This CDR3 has 16 residues. The CDR3 nucleotides read TGTGCCAGCAGCCTCCGGGACAGGGGGCTGAACACTGAAGCTTTCTTT. Translating gives CASSLRDRGLNTEAFF.

The chain employs TRBV11-2 and TRBJ2-2, with D possibly being TRBD2 (5 bases). The CDR3 consists of 12 residues. Germline CDR1 reads SGHAT; CDR2 reads FQNNGV. The V gene lost 1 base and the J gene lost 8 bases, with 5 bases spanning the gap. The DNA of the CDR3 is TGTGCCAGCAGCTTAGTAGCGGGGGAGCTGTTTTTT. This codes for CASSLVAGELFF.

J is TRBJ1-6 and V is TRBV6-8; TRBD1 agrees at 8 bases. The CDR3 is 15 amino acids. J was trimmed by 5 bases and V by 2 bases; bases with no gene match: 2. CDR1 is MNHGY, CDR2 SAAAGT, per germline. The CDR3 DNA reads TGTGCCAGCAGTTACGGGACAGGAAATAATTCACCCCTCCACTTT. It encodes CASSYGTGNNSPLHF.

The chain combines TRBV5-1 with TRBJ2-1; 15 nucleotides line up with TRBD2. The V gene end was trimmed by 5 bases and the J gene end by 4 bases; junction bases not matched to a gene: 7. The CDR3 covers 17 residues. Germline CDR1 SGHRS, CDR2 YFSETQ. CDR3 region: CASRHPGLAGGYNEQFF. The CDR3 bases are TGCGCCAGCAGACATCCGGGACTAGCGGGGGGATACAATGAGCAGTTCTTC.

V is TRBV7-8 and J is TRBJ1-1; 8 bases fit TRBD1. J gave up 3 bases and V 5 bases, and 8 bases lay outside the gene matches. The CDR3 loop spans 15 amino acids. Germline loops: CDR1 SGHVS, CDR2 FQNEAQ. The CDR3 DNA reads as TGTGCCAGCAGCCCCCGGACAGGGAAGGACACTGAAGCTTTCTTT. As protein: CASSPRTGKDTEAFF.

This chain connects TRBV7-9 to TRBJ2-7; TRBD2 might be the D (6 bases). Germline V CDR1 and CDR2: SEHNR, FQNEAQ (reference sequence). The V end was cut by 1 base, the J end by 7 bases, with 14 bases between. The CDR3 runs 14 residues. CDR3 sequence (DNA): TGTGCCAGCAGCTTAGTGGGCGGGGCTAAAGAGCAGTACTTC. This sequence encodes CASSLVGGAKEQYF.

The chain couples TRBV7-2 to TRBJ2-7; 7 bases match TRBD2. Germline CDR1 reads SGHTA; CDR2 reads FQGNSA. The ends lost 1 base at V and 13 bases at J; junction bases unmatched: 13. There are 14 residues in the CDR3. The chain's CDR3 is CASSLGVDTGLTYF. CDR3 DNA: TGTGCCAGCAGCTTAGGTGTAGATACGGGACTAACCTACTTC.

The rearrangement joins TRBV6-1 to TRBJ1-2; D unresolved. Germline CDR1 MNHNS, CDR2 SASEGT. This CDR3 has 12 amino acids. Trimming left V 2 bases short and J 4 bases short, with 5 bases between. This chain's CDR3 is CASSESGYGYTF. The CDR3 nucleotides read TGTGCCAGCAGTGAATCAGGCTATGGCTACACCTTC.

The chain couples TRBV6-2 or TRBV6-3 to TRBJ1-2; 7 nucleotides match TRBD1. The CDR3 loop spans 15 amino acids. After removal of 2 bases from V and 4 bases from J, the junction contained 7 bases not matched to a gene. From germline, CDR1 is MNHEY and CDR2 SVGEGT. The chain's CDR3 is CASSYGTGAGYGYTF. As DNA, the CDR3 is TGTGCCAGCAGTTACGGTACAGGGGCGGGCTATGGCTACACCTTC.

This sequence joins TRBV3-1 (or the pseudogene TRBV3-2) and TRBJ1-4; D not resolved. V was clipped by 0 bases and J by 3 bases, with 26 bases between them. The germline gives CDR1 LGHDT, CDR2 YNNKEL (reference sequence). The CDR3 is 21 amino acids. Here the CDR3 DNA reads TGTGCCAGCAGCCAAGATTTCACCGCCGAAACCGGGGAGGGCCCTAATGAAAAACTGTTTTTT. Protein: CASSQDFTAETGEGPNEKLFF.

The chain recombines TRBV7-9 with TRBJ2-3; 8 bases agree with TRBD1. From germline, CDR1 is SEHNR and CDR2 FQNEAQ (reference sequence). V dropped 5 bases and J dropped 2; count of bases not matched to a gene: 3. The CDR3 consists of 14 residues. The CDR3 nucleotides are TGTGCCAGCAGCCGACAGGGGACCACAGATACGCAGTATTTT. As protein: CASSRQGTTDTQYF.

This chain connects TRBV7-7 to TRBJ2-2; D unclear. V lost 5 bases and J lost 4, with 11 bases in between. The CDR3 has 14 amino acids. Per germline, CDR1 SSHAT and CDR2 FNYEAQ (reference sequence). In DNA, the CDR3 is TGTGCCAGCAGCCCTTCAAGAGTCACCGGGGAGCTGTTTTTT. Translating gives CASSPSRVTGELFF.

J is TRBJ1-2 and V is TRBV6-2 or TRBV6-3; 9 bases agree with TRBD1. V gave up 0 bases and J gave up 4 bases; unmatched junction bases: 12. The CDR3 covers 18 residues. Per the germline V gene, CDR1 is MNHEY and CDR2 is SVGEGT. Here the CDR3 DNA reads TGTGCCAGCAGTTACTCGATCTCGGGACAGGGCTTTGGCTATGGCTACACCTTC. This encodes CASSYSISGQGFGYGYTF.

The rearrangement links TRBV3-1 (or the pseudogene TRBV3-2) to TRBJ2-3, with 7 bases matching TRBD2. V shed 3 bases, J shed 6 bases, and the junction held 6 bases outside the gene matches. This CDR3 is 14 amino acids long. Germline lookup yields CDR1 LGHDT and CDR2 YNNKEL (reference sequence). The CDR3 DNA reads as TGTGCCAGCAGCCACAGCGGGGACGGGGATACGCAGTATTTT. Translated: CASSHSGDGDTQYF.

The CDR3 is CASSYLRDRVIGNSPLHF. In DNA, the CDR3 is TGCGCCAGCAGCTACCTCCGGGACAGGGTAATCGGTAATTCACCCCTCCACTTT. This chain links TRBV4-1 with TRBJ1-6, with 9 bases fitting TRBD1. This CDR3 is built from 18 residues. In germline, CDR1 is MGHRA, CDR2 YSYEKL. Trimming removed 5 bases from V and 6 bases from J; junction bases left unmatched: 14.

This chain's CDR3 is CASSLGGARGYTF. In DNA, the CDR3 is TGTGCCAGCAGTTTGGGAGGGGCGCGGGGCTACACCTTC. The V gene is TRBV28, the J gene TRBJ1-2, with D maybe TRBD1 (5 bases). Per the germline V gene, CDR1 is MDHEN and CDR2 is SYDVKM. The V end was cut by 3 bases, the J end by 8 bases, with 13 bases between. This CDR3 is built from 13 residues.

This clone has a handful of counts. The chain joins TRBV2 to TRBJ1-3, with 7 bases that match TRBD1. CDR3 length equals 14 residues. The germline V gene encodes CDR1 SNHLY and CDR2 FYNNEI. V shed 7 bases and J 4 bases; nucleotides not matched to a gene: 7. The DNA of the CDR3 is TGTGCCAGCATTGAGGGACAGTGGGGAAACACCATATATTTT. Encoded protein: CASIEGQWGNTIYF.

The chain links TRBV6-2 or TRBV6-3 to TRBJ2-1; 10 bases are a match to TRBD1. CDR3 size: 15 residues. The V and J ends lost 6 bases and 3 bases, in that order; junction bases with no gene match: 5. Germline V gene lookup returns CDR1 MNHEY and CDR2 SVGEGT. The CDR3 nucleotides are TGTGCCAGCAGCCCGACAGGGGGCGACTACAATGAGCAGTTCTTC. Protein product: CASSPTGGDYNEQFF.

The chain links TRBV19 to TRBJ2-7; 10 bases map to TRBD1. This CDR3 has 13 amino acids. Germline V gene data show CDR1 as LNHDA and CDR2 as SQIVND (reference sequence). Trimming cost V 10 bases and J 5 bases; bases outside gene matches: 8. In DNA form, the CDR3 reads TGTGCCACCTCCCGGGACAGGGGTAACGAGCAGTACTTC. It is translated as CATSRDRGNEQYF.

This chain uses TRBV7-3 with TRBJ2-2, with 10 bases that match TRBD1. V lost 9 bases and J lost 2; bases outside the gene matches: 3. The CDR3 totals 14 residues. Germline CDR1 is SGHTA and CDR2 is FQGTGA. This CDR3 reads CARRTGGNTGELFF. DNA of the CDR3: TGTGCCAGGAGGACAGGGGGAAACACCGGGGAGCTGTTTTTT. The variable domain in full, with the rest retrieved from reference TRBV7-3 and TRBJ2-2, is GAGVSQTPSNKVTEKGKYVELRCDPISGHTALYWYRQSLGQGPEFLIYFQGTGAADDSGLPNDRFFAVRPEGSVSTLKIQRTERGDSAVYLCARRTGGNTGELFFGEGSRLTVL.

V is TRBV6-5 and J is TRBJ1-1, with D perhaps matching TRBD1 (6 bases). The CDR3 covers 14 residues. Trimming pared 5 bases from V and 2 bases from J, leaving 12 bases between. Germline V gives CDR1 MNHEY, CDR2 SVGAGI. The CDR3 DNA reads as TGTGCCAGCAGTCCCTACAGGGTTAACACTGAAGCTTTCTTT. It encodes CASSPYRVNTEAFF.

The rearrangement joins TRBV30 to TRBJ2-7, with D perhaps TRBD1 (5 bases). This CDR3 has 11 amino acids. The germline gives CDR1 GTSNPN, CDR2 SVGIG (reference sequence). V was pared by 5 bases and J by 2 bases, with 7 bases between. The DNA for the CDR3 is TGTGCCTGGGACAGAACCTACGAGCAGTACTTC. This translates into CAWDRTYEQYF.

This clone was picked up a small number of times. The chain recombines TRBV5-6 with TRBJ1-3; TRBD1 agrees at 7 bases. V lost 6 bases and J lost 0; bases outside the gene matches: 6. Per germline, CDR1 SGHDT and CDR2 YYEEEE. CDR3 length: 15 residues. The CDR3 bases are TGTGCCAGCAAAACGACAGGGACCTCTGGAAACACCATATATTTT. This gives the protein CASKTTGTSGNTIYF.